The sequence of this T cell receptor beta chain was determined in a study of CD8 T cells in ankylosing spondylitis. As the method for making TCR beta libraries, quantitative 5'-RACE with molecular barcodes was used. In TCRdb, the 5' RACE reads were re-called with MiXCR into one record per CDR3 protein. The sample has 500,000 or so distinct CDR3 sequences; about 5% are singletons. Whole-study findings and limits: In ankylosing spondylitis patients, matched synovial fluid reportedly showed significant enrichment of disease-linked clones. Ankylosing spondylitis blood appeared to carry a characteristic TCR beta motif of several highly homologous variants. Previously reported in reactive arthritis synovial fluid and blood were some of the motif variants. Disease-linked clones proved CD8+ and comparatively uncommon in peripheral blood.

Concerning this clonotype: The antigen remains undetermined.

V shed 4 bases and J 4 bases; nucleotides not matched to a gene: 12. The CDR3 consists of 18 residues. Looked up from germline, CDR1 is LGHNA and CDR2 is YNFKEQ. The sequence came from a male donor with ankylosing spondylitis. The material sequenced was blood, either unsorted or a sorted T cell fraction (not recorded which). This rearrangement joins TRBV4-2 to TRBJ2-6; 8 bases align to TRBD1. The CDR3 nucleotides read TGTGCCAGCAGCCGCCGGGGGACAGGCGGTCTCGGGGCCAACGTCCTGACTTTC. The encoded protein is CASSRRGTGGLGANVLTF.